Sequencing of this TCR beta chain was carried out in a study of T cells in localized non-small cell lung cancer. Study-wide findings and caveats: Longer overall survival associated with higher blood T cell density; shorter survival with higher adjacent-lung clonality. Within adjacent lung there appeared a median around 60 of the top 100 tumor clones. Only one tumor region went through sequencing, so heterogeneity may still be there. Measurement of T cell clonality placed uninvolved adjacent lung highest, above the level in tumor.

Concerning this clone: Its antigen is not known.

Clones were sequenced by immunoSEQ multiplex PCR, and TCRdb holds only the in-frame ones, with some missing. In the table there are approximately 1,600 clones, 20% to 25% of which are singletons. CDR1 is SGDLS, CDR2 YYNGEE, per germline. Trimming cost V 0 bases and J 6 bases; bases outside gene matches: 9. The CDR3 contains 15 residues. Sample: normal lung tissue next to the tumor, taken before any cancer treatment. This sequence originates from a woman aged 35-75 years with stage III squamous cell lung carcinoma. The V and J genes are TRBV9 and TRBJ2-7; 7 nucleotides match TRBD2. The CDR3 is CASSVASGNPAEQYF. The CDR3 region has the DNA TGTGCCAGCAGCGTAGCCAGCGGGAATCCCGCCGAGCAGTACTTC. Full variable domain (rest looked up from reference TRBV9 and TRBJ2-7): DSGVTQTPKHLITATGQRVTLRCSPRSGDLSVYWYQQSLDQGLQFLIQYYNGEERAKGNILERFSAQQFPDLHSELNLSSLELGDSALYFCASSVASGNPAEQYFGPGTRLTVT.